This is a list of T cell receptor beta chains from one sample in a study of blood T cell repertoires in COVID-19. Clones were sequenced by immunoSEQ multiplex PCR, and TCRdb holds only the in-frame ones, with some missing. The table lists 240,000 or so clones, 80% to 90% of them singletons, with 7.5% to 8% in the top ten. Sample: peripheral blood. All receptors derive from a woman of 80 years or more with COVID-19, enrolled during active disease. Each CDR3 is given with its conserved first and last residue. A D gene is named only where the DNA matches it firmly. Size is omitted from some rows. Given values are once, few, many or a class for expanded clones.

j_call: TRBJ1-2; clone_size: few; cdr3_length: 15; v_call: TRBV5-1; d_call: TRBD1; cdr3_aa: CASSEGQPGPYGYTF; cdr3_nt: TGCGCCAGCAGCGAGGGACAGCCAGGTCCCTATGGCTACACCTTC
j_call: TRBJ1-5; clone_size: -; cdr3_length: 15; v_call: TRBV6-5; d_call: TRBD1; cdr3_aa: CATRRTGKSNQPQHF; cdr3_nt: TGTGCCACCAGACGGACAGGGAAAAGCAATCAGCCCCAGCATTTT
j_call: TRBJ1-1; clone_size: -; cdr3_length: 15; v_call: TRBV18; d_call: -; cdr3_aa: CASSRGQGFGTEAFF; cdr3_nt: TGTGCCAGCTCGCGTGGTCAGGGTTTTGGTACTGAAGCTTTCTTT
j_call: TRBJ1-1; clone_size: -; cdr3_length: 15; v_call: TRBV2; d_call: -; cdr3_aa: CASSGRGRGETEAFF; cdr3_nt: TGTGCCAGCAGTGGGAGGGGAAGAGGTGAAACTGAAGCTTTCTTT
j_call: TRBJ1-1; clone_size: many; cdr3_length: 17; v_call: TRBV5-4; d_call: TRBD1; cdr3_aa: CASSFPLGQGKNTEAFF; cdr3_nt: TGTGCCAGCAGCTTCCCGTTAGGACAGGGGAAGAACACTGAAGCTTTCTTT
j_call: TRBJ2-3; clone_size: -; cdr3_length: 13; v_call: TRBV18; d_call: -; cdr3_aa: CASSPLDLDTQYF; cdr3_nt: TGTGCCAGCTCACCGTTAGACTTAGATACGCAGTATTTT
j_call: TRBJ2-3; clone_size: -; cdr3_length: 16; v_call: TRBV18; d_call: TRBD2; cdr3_aa: CASSPPGTSGGSTQYF; cdr3_nt: TGTGCCAGCTCACCGCCCGGGACTAGCGGGGGCAGTACGCAGTATTTT
j_call: TRBJ1-2; clone_size: -; cdr3_length: 16; v_call: TRBV27; d_call: -; cdr3_aa: CASSLFRGEGNYGYTF; cdr3_nt: TGTGCCAGCAGTTTGTTCAGGGGTGAGGGAAACTATGGCTACACCTTC
j_call: TRBJ1-5; clone_size: -; cdr3_length: 14; v_call: TRBV30; d_call: TRBD1; cdr3_aa: CAWSSTGGNQPQHF; cdr3_nt: TGTGCCTGGAGTTCAACAGGGGGAAATCAGCCCCAGCATTTT
j_call: TRBJ2-1; clone_size: -; cdr3_length: 15; v_call: TRBV11-3; d_call: -; cdr3_aa: CASSLRDSSYNEQFF; cdr3_nt: TGTGCCAGCAGCTTACGCGACAGTAGCTACAATGAGCAGTTCTTC
j_call: TRBJ2-2; clone_size: -; cdr3_length: 14; v_call: TRBV30; d_call: -; cdr3_aa: CACPSLPNTGELFF; cdr3_nt: TGTGCCTGCCCTTCTCTTCCGAACACCGGGGAGCTGTTTTTT
j_call: TRBJ1-1; clone_size: -; cdr3_length: 13; v_call: TRBV7-9; d_call: -; cdr3_aa: CASNVEGGTEAFF; cdr3_nt: TGTGCCAGCAATGTGGAGGGCGGTACTGAAGCTTTCTTT
j_call: TRBJ2-2; clone_size: few; cdr3_length: 15; v_call: TRBV11-2; d_call: TRBD2; cdr3_aa: CASSLVAGFTGELFF; cdr3_nt: TGTGCCAGCAGCTTAGTAGCGGGGTTCACCGGGGAGCTGTTTTTT
j_call: TRBJ1-2; clone_size: few; cdr3_length: 14; v_call: TRBV18; d_call: -; cdr3_aa: CASSPRRTDYGYTF; cdr3_nt: TGTGCCAGCTCACCACGGCGGACAGACTATGGCTACACCTTC
j_call: TRBJ1-1; clone_size: -; cdr3_length: 22; v_call: TRBV10-1; d_call: TRBD1; cdr3_aa: CASSESASLPIRDRRVNTEAFF; cdr3_nt: TGCGCCAGCAGTGAGTCAGCGTCTTTACCTATCCGGGACAGAAGGGTAAACACTGAAGCTTTCTTT
j_call: TRBJ1-4; clone_size: -; cdr3_length: 18; v_call: TRBV30; d_call: -; cdr3_aa: CAWSEFSLGQRYNEKLFF; cdr3_nt: TGTGCCTGGAGTGAATTCTCTCTTGGACAGAGATATAATGAAAAACTGTTTTTT
j_call: TRBJ1-2; clone_size: -; cdr3_length: 13; v_call: TRBV6-5; d_call: -; cdr3_aa: CASTGLLNYGYTF; cdr3_nt: TGTGCCAGTACAGGGTTACTTAACTATGGCTACACCTTC
j_call: TRBJ2-1; clone_size: -; cdr3_length: 12; v_call: TRBV11-1; d_call: -; cdr3_aa: CASSPFEVEQFF; cdr3_nt: TGTGCCAGCAGCCCATTCGAGGTCGAGCAGTTCTTC
j_call: TRBJ1-6; clone_size: -; cdr3_length: 14; v_call: TRBV28; d_call: TRBD1; cdr3_aa: CAGQGGPNNSPLHF; cdr3_nt: TGTGCCGGCCAGGGGGGACCCAATAATTCACCCCTCCACTTT
j_call: TRBJ2-3; clone_size: -; cdr3_length: 16; v_call: TRBV30; d_call: TRBD2; cdr3_aa: CAWSAPLAGKGNTQYF; cdr3_nt: TGTGCCTGGAGTGCACCGCTAGCGGGAAAGGGGAATACGCAGTATTTT
j_call: TRBJ2-2; clone_size: few; cdr3_length: 15; v_call: TRBV9; d_call: -; cdr3_aa: CASSVAGHHTGELFF; cdr3_nt: TGTGCCAGCAGCGTAGCAGGACACCACACCGGGGAGCTGTTTTTT
j_call: TRBJ1-2; clone_size: -; cdr3_length: 15; v_call: TRBV7-9; d_call: -; cdr3_aa: CASSSHLTGGDGYTF; cdr3_nt: TGTGCCAGCAGCTCCCACCTTACGGGGGGCGATGGCTACACCTTC
j_call: TRBJ1-1; clone_size: -; cdr3_length: 14; v_call: TRBV19; d_call: -; cdr3_aa: CASDNSFRNTEAFF; cdr3_nt: TGTGCCAGTGATAATAGTTTTAGGAACACTGAAGCTTTCTTT
j_call: TRBJ2-3; clone_size: -; cdr3_length: 16; v_call: TRBV15; d_call: TRBD1; cdr3_aa: CATSRRGGGFTDTQYF; cdr3_nt: TGTGCCACCAGCAGAAGAGGGGGCGGGTTCACAGATACGCAGTATTTT
j_call: TRBJ1-1; clone_size: -; cdr3_length: 15; v_call: TRBV6-1; d_call: -; cdr3_aa: CASSEVTVSGTEAFF; cdr3_nt: TGTGCCAGCAGTGAAGTGACCGTATCGGGGACTGAAGCTTTCTTT
j_call: TRBJ1-4; clone_size: -; cdr3_length: 15; v_call: TRBV18; d_call: -; cdr3_aa: CASSQNTGTTEKLFF; cdr3_nt: TGTGCCAGCTCACAGAATACCGGGACAACTGAAAAACTGTTTTTT
j_call: TRBJ1-4; clone_size: -; cdr3_length: 15; v_call: TRBV7-8; d_call: -; cdr3_aa: CASSEVGRSNEKLFF; cdr3_nt: TGTGCCAGCAGCGAAGTGGGGAGAAGTAATGAAAAACTGTTTTTT
j_call: TRBJ2-6; clone_size: few; cdr3_length: 18; v_call: TRBV7-6; d_call: -; cdr3_aa: CASSSSPPSGSGANVLTF; cdr3_nt: TGTGCCAGCAGCTCCTCCCCCCCTAGTGGCTCTGGGGCCAACGTCCTGACTTTC
j_call: TRBJ2-5; clone_size: -; cdr3_length: 15; v_call: TRBV2; d_call: TRBD2; cdr3_aa: CASSKNSGATETQYF; cdr3_nt: TGTGCCAGCAGTAAAAATAGCGGGGCAACGGAGACCCAGTACTTC